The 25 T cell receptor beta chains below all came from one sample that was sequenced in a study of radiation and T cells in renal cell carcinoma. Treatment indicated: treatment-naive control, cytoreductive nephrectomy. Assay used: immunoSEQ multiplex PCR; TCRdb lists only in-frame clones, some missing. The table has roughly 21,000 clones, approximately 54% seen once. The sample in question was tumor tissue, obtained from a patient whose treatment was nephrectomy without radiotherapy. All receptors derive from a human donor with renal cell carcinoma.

The CDR3 protein is CASSQGTNYGYTF. DNA for the CDR3: TGTGCCAGCAGCCAAGGGACTAACTATGGCTACACCTTC. The chain joins TRBV4-2 to TRBJ1-2; no reliable D call. Germline assignment: CDR1 LGHNA and CDR2 YNFKEQ. Deletions cut 1 base from V and 0 bases from J, with 3 bases between. This CDR3 is 13 amino acids long.

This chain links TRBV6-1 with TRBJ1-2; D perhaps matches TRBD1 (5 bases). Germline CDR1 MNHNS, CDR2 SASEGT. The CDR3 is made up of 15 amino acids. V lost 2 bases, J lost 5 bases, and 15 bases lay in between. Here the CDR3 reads CASSERGRSAYGYTF. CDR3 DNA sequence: TGTGCCAGCAGTGAACGGGGCAGGTCCGCTTATGGCTACACCTTC.

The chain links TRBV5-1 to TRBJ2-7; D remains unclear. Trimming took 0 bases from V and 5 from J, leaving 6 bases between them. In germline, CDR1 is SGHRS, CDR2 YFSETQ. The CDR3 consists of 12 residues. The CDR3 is CASSLDGHEQYF. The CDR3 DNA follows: TGCGCCAGCAGCTTGGATGGACACGAGCAGTACTTC.

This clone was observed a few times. The CDR3 here is CASSWMGQGFSYEQYF. CDR3 DNA sequence: TGTGCCAGCAGCTGGATGGGACAGGGGTTCTCCTACGAGCAGTACTTC. V usage is TRBV5-6 and J usage is TRBJ2-7, with 10 positions matching TRBD1. CDR3 length equals 16 residues. J lost 0 bases, V lost 3 bases, and 6 bases had no gene match. Looked up from germline, CDR1 is SGHDT and CDR2 is YYEEEE.

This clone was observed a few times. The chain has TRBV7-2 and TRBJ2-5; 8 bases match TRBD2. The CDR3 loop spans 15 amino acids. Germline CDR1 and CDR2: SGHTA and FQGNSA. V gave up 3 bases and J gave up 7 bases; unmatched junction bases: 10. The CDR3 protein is CASSFSGGQFGTQYF. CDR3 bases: TGTGCCAGCAGCTTCTCGGGGGGGCAGTTCGGGACCCAGTACTTC.

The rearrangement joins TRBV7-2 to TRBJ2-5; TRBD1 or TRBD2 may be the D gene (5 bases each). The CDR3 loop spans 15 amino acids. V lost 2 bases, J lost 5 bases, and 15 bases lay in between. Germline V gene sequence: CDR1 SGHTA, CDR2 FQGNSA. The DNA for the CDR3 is TGTGCCAGCAGCTTAATGACGGGACCAATGGAGACCCAGTACTTC. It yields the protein CASSLMTGPMETQYF.

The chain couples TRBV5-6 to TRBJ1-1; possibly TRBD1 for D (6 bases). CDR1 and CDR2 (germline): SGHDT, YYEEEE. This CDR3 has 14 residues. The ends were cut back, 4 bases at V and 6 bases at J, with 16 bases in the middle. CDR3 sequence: CASSPFGGAAEAFF. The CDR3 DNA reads TGTGCCAGCAGCCCCTTTGGGGGGGCTGCTGAAGCTTTCTTT.

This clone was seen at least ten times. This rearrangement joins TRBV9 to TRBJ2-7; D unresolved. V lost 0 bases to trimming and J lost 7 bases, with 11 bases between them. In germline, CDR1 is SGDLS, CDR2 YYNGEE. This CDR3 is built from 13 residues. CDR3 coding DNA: TGTGCCAGCAGCGTAGGGGCTCTTAAGGAGCAGTACTTC. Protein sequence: CASSVGALKEQYF. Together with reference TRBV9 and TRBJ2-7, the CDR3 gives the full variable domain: DSGVTQTPKHLITATGQRVTLRCSPRSGDLSVYWYQQSLDQGLQFLIQYYNGEERAKGNILERFSAQQFPDLHSELNLSSLELGDSALYFCASSVGALKEQYFGPGTRLTVT.

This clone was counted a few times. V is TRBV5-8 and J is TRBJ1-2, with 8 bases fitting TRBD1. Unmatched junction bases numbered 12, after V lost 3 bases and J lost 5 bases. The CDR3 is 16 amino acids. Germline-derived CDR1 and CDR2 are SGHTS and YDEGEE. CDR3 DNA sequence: TGTGCCAGCAGCTCGAGGGGACAGGTCCAGGCGTATGGCTACACCTTC. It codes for CASSSRGQVQAYGYTF.

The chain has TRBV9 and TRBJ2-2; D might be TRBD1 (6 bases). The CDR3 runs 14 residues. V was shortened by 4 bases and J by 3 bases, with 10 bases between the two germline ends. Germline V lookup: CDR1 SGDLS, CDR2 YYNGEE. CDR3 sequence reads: CASSTGQYTGELFF. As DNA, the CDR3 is TGTGCCAGCAGCACTGGACAGTACACCGGGGAGCTGTTTTTT.

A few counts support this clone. CDR3 sequence: CASSLGGIGSPLHF. CDR3 nucleotides: TGTGCCAGCAGCTTGGGGGGGATAGGATCACCCCTCCACTTT. V and J are TRBV13 and TRBJ1-6; possible D gene TRBD1, 5 bases. CDR3 length: 14 amino acids. Germline CDR1 reads PRHDT; CDR2 reads FYEKMQ (reference sequence). The germline V and J ends were trimmed by 3 bases and 10 bases, with 13 bases remaining between them.

CDR3: CASSFGLAGQETQYF. The CDR3 region has the DNA TGTGCCAGCAGCTTCGGACTAGCGGGGCAAGAGACCCAGTACTTC. The genes are TRBV5-6 and TRBJ2-5, with 12 positions matching TRBD2. The length of the CDR3 is 15 residues. Germline loops: CDR1 SGHDT, CDR2 YYEEEE. V trimming: 2 bases; J trimming: 2 bases; junction bases outside the gene matches: 1.

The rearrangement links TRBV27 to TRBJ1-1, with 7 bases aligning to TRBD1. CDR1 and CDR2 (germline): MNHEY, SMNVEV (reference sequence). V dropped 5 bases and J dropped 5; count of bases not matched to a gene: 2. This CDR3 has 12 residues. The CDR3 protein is CASSIRGTEAFF. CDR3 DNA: TGTGCCAGCAGTATCAGGGGGACTGAAGCTTTCTTT.

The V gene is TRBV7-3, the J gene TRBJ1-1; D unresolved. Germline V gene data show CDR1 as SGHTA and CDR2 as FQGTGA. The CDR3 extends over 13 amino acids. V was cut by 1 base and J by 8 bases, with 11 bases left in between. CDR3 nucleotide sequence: TGTGCCAGCAGCTTAAGTGGACGGTCCGAAGCTTTCTTT. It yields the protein CASSLSGRSEAFF. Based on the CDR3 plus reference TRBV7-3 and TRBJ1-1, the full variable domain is GAGVSQTPSNKVTEKGKYVELRCDPISGHTALYWYRQSLGQGPEFLIYFQGTGAADDSGLPNDRFFAVRPEGSVSTLKIQRTERGDSAVYLCASSLSGRSEAFFGQGTRLTVV.

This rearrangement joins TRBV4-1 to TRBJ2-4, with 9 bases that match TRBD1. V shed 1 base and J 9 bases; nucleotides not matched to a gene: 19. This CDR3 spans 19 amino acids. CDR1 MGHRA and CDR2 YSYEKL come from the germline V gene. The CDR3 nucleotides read TGCGCCAGCAGCCAAGCCCGGGGTCAGGGGACAGGGTCGGATGGCATTCAGTACTTC. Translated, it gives CASSQARGQGTGSDGIQYF.

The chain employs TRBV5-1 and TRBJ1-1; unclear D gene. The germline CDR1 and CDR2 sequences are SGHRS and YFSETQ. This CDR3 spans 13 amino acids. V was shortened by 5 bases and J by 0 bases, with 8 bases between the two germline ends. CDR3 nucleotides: TGCGCCAGCAGGACATCCATGAACACTGAAGCTTTCTTT. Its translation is CASRTSMNTEAFF.

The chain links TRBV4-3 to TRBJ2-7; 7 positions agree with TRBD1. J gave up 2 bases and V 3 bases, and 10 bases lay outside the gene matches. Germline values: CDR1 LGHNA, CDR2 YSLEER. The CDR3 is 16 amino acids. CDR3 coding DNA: TGCGCCAGCAGCCATGGGTCCGACAGGGCGACCTACGAGCAGTACTTC. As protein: CASSHGSDRATYEQYF.

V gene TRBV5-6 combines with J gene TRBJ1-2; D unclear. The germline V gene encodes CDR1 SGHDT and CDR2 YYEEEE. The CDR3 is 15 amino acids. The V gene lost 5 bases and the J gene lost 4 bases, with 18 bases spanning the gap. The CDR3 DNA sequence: TGTGCCAGCAGGGCGTCGGGCAGAATATTCTATGGCTACACCTTC. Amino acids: CASRASGRIFYGYTF.

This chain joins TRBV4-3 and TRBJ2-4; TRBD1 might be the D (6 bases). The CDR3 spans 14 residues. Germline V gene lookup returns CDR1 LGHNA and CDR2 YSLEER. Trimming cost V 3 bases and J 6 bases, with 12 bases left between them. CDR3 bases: TGCGCCAGCAGCCAGGGGGCGATGAGAAACATTCAGTACTTC. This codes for CASSQGAMRNIQYF.

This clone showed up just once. For the CDR3, the DNA is TGTGCCAGCAGCCCCCGGATGGGGACGGTCAATTCACCCCTCCACTTT. Its protein product is CASSPRMGTVNSPLHF. The rearrangement joins TRBV5-4 to TRBJ1-6, with D possibly being TRBD1 (5 bases). The CDR3 extends over 16 amino acids. Between the trimmed V and J ends, which lost 4 bases and 7 bases, there was a span of 18 bases. CDR1 and CDR2 (germline): SGHNT, YYREEE (reference sequence).

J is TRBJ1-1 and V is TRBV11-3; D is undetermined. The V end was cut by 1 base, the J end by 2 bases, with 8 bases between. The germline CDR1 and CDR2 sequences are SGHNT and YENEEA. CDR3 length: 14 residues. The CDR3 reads CASSLGRANTEAFF. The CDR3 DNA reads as TGTGCCAGCAGCTTAGGGCGGGCTAACACTGAAGCTTTCTTT.

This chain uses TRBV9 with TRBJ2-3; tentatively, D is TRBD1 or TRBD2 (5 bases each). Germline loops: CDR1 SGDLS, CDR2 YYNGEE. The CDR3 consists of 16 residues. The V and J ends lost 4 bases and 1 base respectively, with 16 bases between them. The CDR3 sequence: CASSPRGPGGTDTQYF. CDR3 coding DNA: TGTGCCAGCAGCCCCCGGGGACCAGGAGGCACAGATACGCAGTATTTT.

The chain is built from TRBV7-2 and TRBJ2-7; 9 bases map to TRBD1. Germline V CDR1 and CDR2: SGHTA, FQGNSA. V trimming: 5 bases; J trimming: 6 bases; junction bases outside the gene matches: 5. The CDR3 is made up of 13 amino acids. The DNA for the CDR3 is TGTGCCAGCAGCACGCGACAGGGGGGCGAGCAGTACTTC. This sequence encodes CASSTRQGGEQYF.

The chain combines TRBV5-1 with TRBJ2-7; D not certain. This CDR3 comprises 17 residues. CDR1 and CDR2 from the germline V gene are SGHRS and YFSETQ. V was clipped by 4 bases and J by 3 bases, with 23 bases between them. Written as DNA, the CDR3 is TGCGCCAGCAGCCCCTTGTCCCGAGACCCCCCGCTCTACGAGCAGTACTTC. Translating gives CASSPLSRDPPLYEQYF.

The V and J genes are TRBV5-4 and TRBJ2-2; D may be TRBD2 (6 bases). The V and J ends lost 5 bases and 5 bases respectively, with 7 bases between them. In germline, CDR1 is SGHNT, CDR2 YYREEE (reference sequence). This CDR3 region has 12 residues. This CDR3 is CASSGGTGELFF. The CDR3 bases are TGTGCCAGCAGTGGGGGGACCGGGGAGCTGTTTTTT.